These 28 T cell receptor beta chains came from one sample sequenced in a study of shared clonotypes between healthy human individuals. Data came from immunoSEQ multiplex PCR; TCRdb stores just in-frame clones and leaves some out. The data hold 150,000 to 200,000 clones, with 90% to 95% observed a single time. The sequenced material came from naive CD4+ T cells sorted from blood. Regarding subset: CD45RA+ positively selected. The source of these receptors is a woman in her twenties or thirties in good health.

DNA for the CDR3: TGTGCCAGCTCAGGGGGCCCGTCGTTCAGTACTTTCTTT. It translates to CASSGGPSFSTFF. The V gene is TRBV18, the J gene TRBJ1-1; TRBD1 might be the D (6 bases). Germline CDR1 KGHSH, CDR2 LQKENI. V lost 5 bases to trimming and J lost 12 bases, with 19 bases between them. The CDR3 is 13 residues long.

The chain combines TRBV7-9 with TRBJ2-1; TRBD1 aligns across 7 bases. The CDR3 extends over 16 amino acids. Germline CDR1 reads SEHNR; CDR2 reads FQNEAQ (reference sequence). V gave up 6 bases and J gave up 4 bases; unmatched junction bases: 12. As DNA, the CDR3 is TGTGCCAGCAGTTACAAACCGGGACAGCCTTACAATGAGCAGTTCTTC. It codes for CASSYKPGQPYNEQFF. The variable domain in full, with the rest retrieved from reference TRBV7-9 and TRBJ2-1, is DTGVSQNPRHKITKRGQNVTFRCDPISEHNRLYWYRQTLGQGPEFLTYFQNEAQLEKSRLLSDRFSAERPKGSFSTLEIQRTEQGDSAMYLCASSYKPGQPYNEQFFGPGTRLTVL.

The chain uses TRBV11-2 and TRBJ2-5; no definite D call. The V end lost 5 bases, the J end lost 5 bases, and 6 bases lay between the germline ends. Germline CDR1 SGHAT, CDR2 FQNNGV. The CDR3 totals 11 residues. The CDR3 bases are TGTGCCAGCAGCGTGTGGGAGACCCAGTACTTC. This encodes CASSVWETQYF.

The gene calls are TRBV11-2 and TRBJ1-3; no definite D call. From germline, CDR1 is SGHAT and CDR2 FQNNGV. V was cut by 5 bases and J by 1 base, with 9 bases left in between. This CDR3 spans 14 amino acids. This CDR3 reads CASSPRSSGNTIYF. CDR3 nucleotide sequence: TGTGCCAGCAGCCCTCGGAGTTCTGGAAACACCATATATTTT.

The V and J genes are TRBV15 and TRBJ2-7; 10 positions agree with TRBD1. The CDR3 totals 17 residues. Germline V gene data show CDR1 as LNHNV and CDR2 as YYDKDF (reference sequence). V trimming: 0 bases; J trimming: 5 bases; junction bases outside the gene matches: 10. The CDR3 DNA sequence: TGTGCCACCAGCAGAGAGAGCCCGGGACAGGGGATACACGAGCAGTACTTC. It is translated as CATSRESPGQGIHEQYF.

The V gene is TRBV11-2, the J gene TRBJ2-2, with D unresolved. Trimming left V 5 bases short and J 10 bases short, with 11 bases between. Germline V gene lookup returns CDR1 SGHAT and CDR2 FQNNGV. This CDR3 contains 12 residues. DNA for the CDR3: TGTGCCAGCAGCATGTATAATCCGGAGCTGTTTTTT. Translated, it gives CASSMYNPELFF. Filled out from reference TRBV11-2 and TRBJ2-2, the complete variable domain reads EAGVAQSPRYKIIEKRQSVAFWCNPISGHATLYWYQQILGQGPKLLIQFQNNGVVDDSQLPKDRFSAERLKGVDSTLKIQPAKLEDSAVYLCASSMYNPELFFGEGSRLTVL.

In its sample, this clone was seen once. The chain has TRBV28 and TRBJ2-5; D is ambiguous. The DNA matches TRBJ2-7 better at its end, which makes the J call doubtful. Germline V lookup: CDR1 MDHEN, CDR2 SYDVKM. This CDR3 is 13 amino acids long. The CDR3 region has the DNA TGTGCCAGCAGTTCCCTAAGCTCCTACGAGCAGTACTTC. Translating it yields CASSSLSSYEQYF.

CDR3 nucleotide sequence: TGTGCCAGTAGTATAGATCTCCTATCGACAGGGGGGTATGGCTACACCTTC. The encoded protein is CASSIDLLSTGGYGYTF. This sequence joins TRBV19 and TRBJ1-2, with TRBD1 matching over 9 bases. CDR1 is LNHDA and CDR2 is SQIVND in the germline V gene (reference sequence). The length of the CDR3 is 17 residues. V gave up 0 bases and J gave up 5 bases; unmatched junction bases: 10.

The genes are TRBV27 and TRBJ2-2; TRBD1 matches at 8 bases. V lost 3 bases and J lost 6; bases outside the gene matches: 9. Germline V lookup: CDR1 MNHEY, CDR2 SMNVEV (reference sequence). This CDR3 spans 16 amino acids. The CDR3 reads CASSFQGRGRSGELFF. The CDR3 DNA is TGTGCCAGCAGTTTTCAGGGCAGGGGGCGCTCCGGGGAGCTGTTTTTT.

The V gene is TRBV7-2, the J gene TRBJ2-5; the D call may be TRBD1 or TRBD2 (6 bases each). Germline loops: CDR1 SGHTA, CDR2 FQGNSA. There are 16 residues in the CDR3. Trimming shortened V by 0 bases and J by 4 bases, and 15 bases separated the two germline ends. CDR3 nucleotides: TGTGCCAGCAGCTTAGCGAGGGGGGCGCTGGGAGAGACCCAGTACTTC. This encodes CASSLARGALGETQYF.

The chain has TRBV5-1 and TRBJ2-1; 8 nucleotides agree with TRBD2. The V gene end was trimmed by 1 base and the J gene end by 6 bases; junction bases not matched to a gene: 12. This CDR3 has 17 amino acids. The germline CDR1 and CDR2 sequences are SGHRS and YFSETQ. DNA of the CDR3: TGCGCCAGCAGCTTGTCGGTGGGCACTAGCGGAGTCAATGAGCAGTTCTTC. Translating gives CASSLSVGTSGVNEQFF.

The rearrangement uses TRBV6-5 and TRBJ1-2, with D possibly being TRBD1 (6 bases). The CDR3 loop spans 15 amino acids. The V end was cut by 2 bases, the J end by 0 bases, with 10 bases between. Germline assignment: CDR1 MNHEY and CDR2 SVGAGI. CDR3 DNA: TGTGCCAGCAGTTACATGGACAGACCTAACTATGGCTACACCTTC. Residues: CASSYMDRPNYGYTF.

The CDR3 sequence: CAISNLPANEQYF. The CDR3 DNA is TGTGCCATCAGTAACCTACCTGCTAACGAGCAGTACTTC. The V call is TRBV10-3, the J call TRBJ2-7; D is ambiguous. Germline V CDR1 and CDR2: ENHRY, SYGVKD. This CDR3 has 13 amino acids. Trimming stripped 5 bases from V and 5 bases from J, with 13 bases between.

The chain joins TRBV7-2 to TRBJ2-5; a weak D match, TRBD1 (5 bases). The J call may not be correct, given that the DNA end is closer to TRBJ2-7. The CDR3 is made up of 14 amino acids. Germline V gene data show CDR1 as SGHTA and CDR2 as FQGNSA. The CDR3 spells CASSPATGHYEQYF. The CDR3 DNA reads as TGTGCCAGCAGCCCAGCCACAGGCCACTACGAGCAGTACTTC.

The rearrangement joins TRBV6-1 to TRBJ2-7; TRBD2 matches at 10 bases. Looked up from germline, CDR1 is MNHNS and CDR2 is SASEGT. With V trimmed by 1 base and J by 3 bases, 12 bases remained unmatched. The CDR3 is 18 residues long. CDR3 region: CASSEGWRGLAELYEQYF. CDR3 bases: TGTGCCAGCAGTGAAGGGTGGAGAGGACTAGCGGAACTCTACGAGCAGTACTTC.

This chain links TRBV7-2 with TRBJ1-2, with unresolved D. Germline assignment: CDR1 SGHTA and CDR2 FQGNSA. The CDR3 is 15 amino acids. V lost 5 bases, J lost 2 bases, and 15 bases lay in between. The CDR3 here is CASSPPGRKNYGYTF. The DNA for the CDR3 is TGTGCCAGCAGCCCACCCGGGAGGAAGAACTATGGCTACACCTTC.

This chain joins TRBV29-1 and TRBJ1-1; 7 bases fit TRBD1. Germline V gene lookup returns CDR1 SQVTM and CDR2 ANQGSEA. CDR3 size: 12 residues. V was clipped by 1 base and J by 10 bases; unmatched bases: 6. CDR3 sequence: CSVEVGDSSAFF. CDR3 sequence (DNA): TGCAGCGTTGAAGTGGGGGACAGCTCAGCTTTCTTT.

The V and J genes are TRBV4-1 and TRBJ2-5; 8 bases match TRBD1. The J call may be incorrect, as the DNA end agrees better with TRBJ2-7. Germline V gene lookup returns CDR1 MGHRA and CDR2 YSYEKL. The CDR3 runs 16 residues. The CDR3 DNA sequence: TGCGCCAGCAGCCAACCCGGGACAGGAAAAAACTACGAGCAGTACTTC. This translates into CASSQPGTGKNYEQYF.

The J gene is TRBJ1-1, the V gene TRBV5-1; the D gene is possibly TRBD1 (6 bases). The CDR3 has 16 residues. The V gene's germline CDR1 is SGHRS and CDR2 YFSETQ. Trimming left V 0 bases short and J 2 bases short, with 14 bases between. CDR3 nucleotide sequence: TGCGCCAGCAGCTTGGTAGTGGGGGCGGGAAACACTGAAGCTTTCTTT. Protein sequence: CASSLVVGAGNTEAFF.

The chain links TRBV18 to TRBJ2-7; the D is unclear. Trimming removed 5 bases from V and 9 bases from J, with 20 bases in between. Germline CDR1 KGHSH, CDR2 LQKENI. This CDR3 has 14 residues. The CDR3 protein is CASSYGPLDQMQYF. For the CDR3, the DNA is TGTGCCAGCTCATACGGGCCCCTCGATCAAATGCAGTACTTC. The whole variable domain, filled in from reference TRBV18 and TRBJ2-7, reads NAGVMQNPRHLVRRRGQEARLRCSPMKGHSHVYWYRQLPEEGLKFMVYLQKENIIDESGMPKERFSAEFPKEGPSILRIQQVVRGDSAAYFCASSYGPLDQMQYFGPGTRLTVT.

The chain recombines TRBV6-6 with TRBJ1-5; TRBD1 is a possible D gene (6 bases). Germline assignment: CDR1 MNHNY and CDR2 SVGAGI (reference sequence). This CDR3 is 14 amino acids long. Trimming took off 2 bases at V and 5 bases at J, with 10 bases between the two ends. Here the CDR3 reads CASSYVAGDQPQHF. CDR3 sequence (DNA): TGTGCCAGCAGTTACGTAGCAGGGGATCAGCCCCAGCATTTT.

The chain is built from TRBV18 and TRBJ2-5; 11 bases are shared with TRBD1. V lost 6 bases, J lost 5 bases, and 11 bases stayed unmatched. Germline CDR1 and CDR2: KGHSH and LQKENI. The CDR3 loop spans 16 amino acids. The CDR3 loop reads CASSGTGQGAQETQYF. In DNA, the CDR3 is TGTGCCAGCTCGGGGACTGGACAGGGGGCCCAGGAGACCCAGTACTTC.

This chain links TRBV25-1 with TRBJ1-1; D remains unclear. Germline V gives CDR1 MGHDK, CDR2 SYGVNS. Trimming removed 7 bases from V and 3 bases from J, with 15 bases in between. This CDR3 region has 14 residues. As DNA, the CDR3 is TGTGCCAGCACCCTCCCCCCGGGAGACACTGAAGCTTTCTTT. This gives the protein CASTLPPGDTEAFF.

V is TRBV6-5 and J is TRBJ2-4; D unresolved. CDR1 is MNHEY, CDR2 SVGAGI, per germline. Trimming removed 6 bases from V and 8 bases from J, with 11 bases in between. The CDR3 runs 12 residues. The CDR3 reads CASSSNWDIQYF. The CDR3, as DNA: TGTGCCAGCAGCTCTAATTGGGACATTCAGTACTTC.

The gene calls are TRBV6-1 and TRBJ1-2, with D maybe TRBD1 (5 bases). The ends were cut back, 6 bases at V and 0 bases at J, with 11 bases in the middle. The V gene's germline CDR1 is MNHNS and CDR2 SASEGT. The CDR3 runs 14 residues. The CDR3: CASRVVGANYGYTF. In DNA, the CDR3 is TGTGCCAGCAGGGTCGTGGGGGCTAACTATGGCTACACCTTC.

V is TRBV27 and J is TRBJ1-4; no clear D. CDR1 and CDR2 (germline): MNHEY, SMNVEV (reference sequence). The CDR3 totals 15 residues. V was cut by 2 bases and J by 0 bases, with 7 bases left in between. The CDR3 loop is CASSLVPATNEKLFF. The CDR3 DNA follows: TGTGCCAGCAGTTTAGTGCCAGCAACTAATGAAAAACTGTTTTTT.

This chain joins TRBV28 and TRBJ2-5; 7 nucleotides agree with TRBD1. The junction had 8 bases not matched to a gene; V was cut back by 2 bases and J by 5 bases. Germline loops: CDR1 MDHEN, CDR2 SYDVKM. There are 15 residues in the CDR3. CDR3 nucleotide sequence: TGTGCCAGCAGTTTAGGACTGCAGGGGGTGGAGACCCAGTACTTC. Protein sequence: CASSLGLQGVETQYF.

The J gene is TRBJ1-6, the V gene TRBV6-6; 7 nucleotides agree with TRBD1. This CDR3 is built from 15 residues. The V gene's germline CDR1 is MNHNY and CDR2 SVGAGI (reference sequence). Trimming at V came to 7 bases and at J to 7 bases, leaving 10 bases not matched to a gene. Written as DNA, the CDR3 is TGTGCCAGCAAATCTACGAGACAGGGAAATTCACCCCTCCACTTT. Amino acid sequence: CASKSTRQGNSPLHF.